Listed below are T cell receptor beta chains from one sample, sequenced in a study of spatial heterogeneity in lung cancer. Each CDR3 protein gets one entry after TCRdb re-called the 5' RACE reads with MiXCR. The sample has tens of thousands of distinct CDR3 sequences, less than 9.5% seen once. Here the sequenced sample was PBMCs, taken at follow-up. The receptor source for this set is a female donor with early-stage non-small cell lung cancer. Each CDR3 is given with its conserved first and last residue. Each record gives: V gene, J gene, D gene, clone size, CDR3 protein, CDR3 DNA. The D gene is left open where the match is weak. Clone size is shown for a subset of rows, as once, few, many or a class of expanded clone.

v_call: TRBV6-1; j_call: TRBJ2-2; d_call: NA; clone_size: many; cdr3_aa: CASSEASLSGFWAGELFF; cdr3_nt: TGTGCCAGCAGTGAAGCTTCCCTAAGCGGTTTTTGGGCCGGGGAGCTGTTTTTT
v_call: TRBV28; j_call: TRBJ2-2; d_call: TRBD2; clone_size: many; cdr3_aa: CASSPPGSGRASGELFF; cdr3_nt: TGTGCCAGCAGTCCCCCGGGTAGCGGGAGGGCCTCCGGGGAGCTGTTTTTT
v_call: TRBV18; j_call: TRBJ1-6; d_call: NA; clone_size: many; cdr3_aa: CASSRDHNSPLHF; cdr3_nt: TGTGCCAGCTCTCGGGACCATAATTCACCCCTCCACTTT
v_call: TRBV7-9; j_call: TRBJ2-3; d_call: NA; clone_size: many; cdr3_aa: CASSLGQTTDTQYF; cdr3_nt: TGTGCCAGCAGCTTAGGACAGACCACAGATACGCAGTATTTT
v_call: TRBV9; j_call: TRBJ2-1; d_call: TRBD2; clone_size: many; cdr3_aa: CASTRREGRSHEQFF; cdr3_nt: TGTGCCAGCACTCGGCGGGAGGGCCGATCCCATGAGCAGTTCTTC
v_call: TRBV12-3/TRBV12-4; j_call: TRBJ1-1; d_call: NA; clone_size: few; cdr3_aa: CASNLDDRNTEAFF; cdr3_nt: TGTGCCAGCAACCTAGACGACAGGAACACTGAAGCTTTCTTT
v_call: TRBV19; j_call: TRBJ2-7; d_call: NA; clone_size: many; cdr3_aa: CASSPGTDGSYEQYF; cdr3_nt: TGTGCCAGTAGTCCTGGAACCGACGGCTCCTACGAGCAGTACTTC
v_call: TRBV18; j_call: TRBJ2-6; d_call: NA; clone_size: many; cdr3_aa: CASSLNSGANVLTF; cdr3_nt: TGTGCCAGCTCGCTGAACTCTGGGGCCAACGTCCTGACTTTC
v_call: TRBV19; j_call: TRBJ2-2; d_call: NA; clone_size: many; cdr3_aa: CASSSPPLEGDTGELFF; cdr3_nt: TGTGCCAGTAGTTCCCCTCCACTTGAGGGAGACACCGGGGAGCTGTTTTTT
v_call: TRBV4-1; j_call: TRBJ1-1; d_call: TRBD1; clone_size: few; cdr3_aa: CASSRQQGSPEAFF; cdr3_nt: TGCGCCAGCAGCCGGCAACAGGGGTCCCCTGAAGCTTTCTTT
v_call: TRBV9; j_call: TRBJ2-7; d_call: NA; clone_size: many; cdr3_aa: CASSAYRVPLGEQYF; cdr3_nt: TGTGCCAGCAGCGCCTACCGGGTCCCTCTTGGGGAGCAGTACTTC
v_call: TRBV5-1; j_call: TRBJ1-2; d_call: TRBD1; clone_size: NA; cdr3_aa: CASSIPGTGDGYTF; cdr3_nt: TGCGCCAGCAGCATCCCCGGGACAGGGGATGGCTACACCTTC
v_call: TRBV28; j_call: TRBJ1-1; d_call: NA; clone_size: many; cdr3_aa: CASTGPGRAFF; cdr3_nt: TGTGCCAGCACCGGACCGGGAAGGGCTTTCTTT
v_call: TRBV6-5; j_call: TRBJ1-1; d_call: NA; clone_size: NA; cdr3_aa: CASSYSPGVEAFF; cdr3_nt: TGTGCCAGCAGTTACTCCCCAGGAGTTGAAGCTTTCTTT
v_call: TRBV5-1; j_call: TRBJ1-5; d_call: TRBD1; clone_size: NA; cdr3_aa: CASSSGTANQPQHF; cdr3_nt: TGCGCCAGCAGCTCCGGGACAGCTAATCAGCCCCAGCATTTT
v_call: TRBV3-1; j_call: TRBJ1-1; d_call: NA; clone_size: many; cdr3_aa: CASSPRQNTEAFF; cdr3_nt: TGTGCCAGCAGCCCGAGGCAGAACACTGAAGCTTTCTTT
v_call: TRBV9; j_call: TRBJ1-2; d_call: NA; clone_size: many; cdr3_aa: CASSVEGAHGYTF; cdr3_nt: TGTGCCAGCAGCGTTGAAGGGGCCCATGGCTACACCTTC
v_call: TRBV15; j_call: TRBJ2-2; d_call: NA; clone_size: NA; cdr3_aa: CATSRDLSRSRTGELFF; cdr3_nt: TGTGCCACCAGCAGAGATCTAAGCAGGAGTAGGACCGGGGAGCTGTTTTTT
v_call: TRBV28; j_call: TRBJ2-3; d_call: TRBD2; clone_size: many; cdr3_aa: CASSSSSTGGDTQYF; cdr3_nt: TGTGCCAGCAGTTCCTCCAGTACGGGGGGAGATACGCAGTATTTT
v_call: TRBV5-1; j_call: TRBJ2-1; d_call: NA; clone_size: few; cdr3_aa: CASSLFRDRDLLAYNEQFF; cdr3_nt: TGCGCCAGCAGCTTATTTCGAGACAGAGACCTCCTGGCCTACAATGAGCAGTTCTTC
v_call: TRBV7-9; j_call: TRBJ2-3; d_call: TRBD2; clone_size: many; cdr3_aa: CASSLAGGRKPDTQYF; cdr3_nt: TGTGCCAGCAGCTTAGCTGGCGGGAGAAAGCCAGATACGCAGTATTTT
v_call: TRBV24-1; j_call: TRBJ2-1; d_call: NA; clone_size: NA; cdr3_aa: CATSSPLNEQFF; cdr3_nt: TGTGCCACCAGCTCTCCCCTGAATGAGCAGTTCTTC
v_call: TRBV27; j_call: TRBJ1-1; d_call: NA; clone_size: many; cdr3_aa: CASSLNGAIIGGTEAFF; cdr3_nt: TGTGCCAGCAGTTTAAACGGGGCCATCATAGGAGGCACTGAAGCTTTCTTT
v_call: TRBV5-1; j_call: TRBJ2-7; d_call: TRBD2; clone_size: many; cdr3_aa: CASSLSSGRPSTYEQYF; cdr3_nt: TGCGCCAGCAGCTTGTCTAGCGGGAGGCCCTCTACCTACGAGCAGTACTTC
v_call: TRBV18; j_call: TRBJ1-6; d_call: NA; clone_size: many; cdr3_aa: CASSLAPNRVLDSPLHF; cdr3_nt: TGTGCCAGCTCACTCGCCCCTAACAGGGTATTGGACTCACCCCTCCACTTT
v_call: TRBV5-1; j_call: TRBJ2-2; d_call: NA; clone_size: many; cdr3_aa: CASSLGTRGNTGELFF; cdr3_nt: TGCGCCAGCAGCTTGGGGACTCGGGGGAACACCGGGGAGCTGTTTTTT
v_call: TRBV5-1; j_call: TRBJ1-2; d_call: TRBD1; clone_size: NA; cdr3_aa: CASSPGPGQDFYGYTF; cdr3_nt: TGCGCCAGCAGCCCGGGACCGGGACAGGACTTTTATGGCTACACCTTC
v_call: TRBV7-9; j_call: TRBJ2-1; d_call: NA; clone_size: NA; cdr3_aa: CASSKGLYNEQFF; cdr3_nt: TGTGCCAGCAGCAAGGGGCTCTACAATGAGCAGTTCTTC
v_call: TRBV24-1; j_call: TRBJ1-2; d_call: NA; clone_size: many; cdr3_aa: CATGTGSSNYGYTF; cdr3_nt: TGTGCCACAGGAACAGGCTCGTCTAACTATGGCTACACCTTC
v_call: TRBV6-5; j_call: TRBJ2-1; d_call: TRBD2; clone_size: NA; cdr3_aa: CASSYGAGGYKEQFF; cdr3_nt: TGTGCCAGCAGTTACGGAGCGGGAGGTTACAAAGAGCAGTTCTTC
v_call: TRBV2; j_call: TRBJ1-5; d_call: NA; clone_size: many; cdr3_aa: CASSEAHSGGYQPQHF; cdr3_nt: TGTGCCAGCAGTGAAGCGCATTCCGGGGGCTATCAGCCCCAGCATTTT
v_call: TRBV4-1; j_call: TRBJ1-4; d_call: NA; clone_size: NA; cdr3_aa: CASSQEGTRQGREELFF; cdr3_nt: TGCGCCAGCAGCCAAGAGGGGACCCGCCAGGGTCGGGAAGAACTGTTTTTT
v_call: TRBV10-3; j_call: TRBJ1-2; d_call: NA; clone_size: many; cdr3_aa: CAMSSAGVYGYTF; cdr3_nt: TGTGCCATGTCCTCGGCAGGAGTATATGGCTACACCTTC
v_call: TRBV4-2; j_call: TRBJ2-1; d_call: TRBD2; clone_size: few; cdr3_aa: CASSHVEQREGEQFF; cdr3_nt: TGTGCCAGCAGCCACGTTGAGCAGCGGGAGGGTGAGCAGTTCTTC
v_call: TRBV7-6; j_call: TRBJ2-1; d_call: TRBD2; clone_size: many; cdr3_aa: CASTTWGLADNEQFF; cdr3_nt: TGTGCCAGCACCACTTGGGGACTAGCGGACAATGAGCAGTTCTTC
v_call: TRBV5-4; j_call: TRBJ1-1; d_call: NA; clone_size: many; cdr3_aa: CASSLAGDMNTEAFF; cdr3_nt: TGTGCCAGCAGCTTGGCTGGGGATATGAACACTGAAGCTTTCTTT
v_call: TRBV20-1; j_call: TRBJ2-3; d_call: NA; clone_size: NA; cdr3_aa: CATKSGADTDTQYF; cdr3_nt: TGCGCGACCAAAAGCGGAGCCGACACAGATACGCAGTATTTT
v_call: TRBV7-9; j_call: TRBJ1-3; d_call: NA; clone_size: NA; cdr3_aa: CATPDSLVRNTIYF; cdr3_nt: TGTGCCACCCCAGACTCCCTTGTGAGAAACACCATATATTTT
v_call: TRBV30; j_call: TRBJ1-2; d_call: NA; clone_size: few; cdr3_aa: CAWSRSGAGGYTF; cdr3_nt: TGTGCCTGGAGTAGGTCCGGGGCTGGTGGCTACACCTTC
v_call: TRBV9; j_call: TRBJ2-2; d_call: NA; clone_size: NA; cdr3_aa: CASSSGAYTGELFF; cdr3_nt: TGTGCCAGCAGTTCGGGGGCGTACACCGGGGAGCTGTTTTTT
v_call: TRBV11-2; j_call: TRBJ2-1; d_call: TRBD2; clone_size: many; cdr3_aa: CASRAGGRSGSSYNEQFF; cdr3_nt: TGTGCCAGCCGAGCCGGGGGGAGGAGTGGAAGCTCCTACAATGAGCAGTTCTTC
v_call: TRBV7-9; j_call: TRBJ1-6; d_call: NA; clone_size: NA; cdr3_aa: CASSSRTATNSPLHF; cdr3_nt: TGTGCCAGCAGCTCGAGGACAGCTACCAATTCACCCCTCCACTTT
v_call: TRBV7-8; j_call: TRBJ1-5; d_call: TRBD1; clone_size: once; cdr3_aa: CASSISGQGNQPQHF; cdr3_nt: TGTGCCAGCAGCATAAGTGGACAGGGAAATCAGCCCCAGCATTTT
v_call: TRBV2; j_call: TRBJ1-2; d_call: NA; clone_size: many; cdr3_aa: CASRSTAYGYTF; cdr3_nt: TGTGCCAGCAGATCGACGGCTTATGGCTACACCTTC
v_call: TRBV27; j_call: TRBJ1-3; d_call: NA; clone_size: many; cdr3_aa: CASSLAYSGNTIYF; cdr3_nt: TGTGCCAGCAGTTTAGCGTACTCTGGAAACACCATATATTTT
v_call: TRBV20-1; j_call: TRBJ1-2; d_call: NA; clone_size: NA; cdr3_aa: CSARVQGPNYGYTF; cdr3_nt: TGCAGTGCTAGAGTCCAGGGTCCTAACTATGGCTACACCTTC